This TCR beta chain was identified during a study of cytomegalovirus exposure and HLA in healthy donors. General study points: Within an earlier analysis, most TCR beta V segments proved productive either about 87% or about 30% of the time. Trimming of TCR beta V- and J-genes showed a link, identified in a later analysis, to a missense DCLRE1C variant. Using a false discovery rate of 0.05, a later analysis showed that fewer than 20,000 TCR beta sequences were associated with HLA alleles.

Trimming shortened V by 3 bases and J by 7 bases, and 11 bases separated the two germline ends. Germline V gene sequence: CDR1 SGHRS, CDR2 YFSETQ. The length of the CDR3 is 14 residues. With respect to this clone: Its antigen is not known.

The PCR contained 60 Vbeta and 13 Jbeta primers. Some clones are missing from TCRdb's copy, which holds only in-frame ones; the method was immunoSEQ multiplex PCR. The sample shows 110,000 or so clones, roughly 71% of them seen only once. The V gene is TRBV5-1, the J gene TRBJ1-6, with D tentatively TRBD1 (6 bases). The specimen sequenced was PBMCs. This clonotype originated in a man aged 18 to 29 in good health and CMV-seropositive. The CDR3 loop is CASSYGTTNSPLHF. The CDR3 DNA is TGCGCCAGCAGCTACGGGACAACCAATTCACCCCTCCACTTT. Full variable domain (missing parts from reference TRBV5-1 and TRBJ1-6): KAGVTQTPRYLIKTRGQQVTLSCSPISGHRSVSWYQQTPGQGLQFLFEYFSETQRNKGNFPGRFSGRQFSNSRSEMNVSTLELGDSALYLCASSYGTTNSPLHFGNGTRLTVT.